A selection of T cell receptor beta chains follows, all from one sample in a study of blood T cells in healthy people across ages. From the 5' RACE reads, TCRdb called clonotypes with MiXCR, one entry per CDR3 protein. The sample carries about 1.5 million distinct CDR3 sequences, 35% to 45% recorded once. The sample comprised blood. These receptors all come from a woman younger than 35 in good health. CDR3s include the opening cysteine and the closing phenylalanine or tryptophan. Fields, in order: V gene, J gene, clone size, D gene, CDR3 protein, CDR3 DNA. A D gene is named only where the DNA matches it firmly. Expanded clones are given a class, and other clones once, few, many or no size at all.

TRBV6-5	TRBJ1-1	once	TRBD1	CASSYSVRGSTEAFF	TGTGCCAGCAGTTACTCGGTCAGGGGGAGCACTGAAGCTTTCTTT
TRBV7-3	TRBJ1-1	.	TRBD1	CASSPDRVIAEAFF	TGTGCCAGCAGCCCCGACAGGGTTATCGCTGAAGCTTTCTTT
TRBV2	TRBJ2-1	.	.	CASSEAREITLSYNEQFF	TGTGCCAGCAGTGAAGCGAGAGAGATCACCCTCTCCTACAATGAGCAGTTCTTC
TRBV28	TRBJ2-5	.	TRBD1	CASRPPGQGLLQYF	TGTGCCAGCAGACCTCCGGGACAGGGACTTCTGCAGTACTTC
TRBV21-1	TRBJ2-7	.	.	CARMGWGQETYEQYF	TGTGCCAGGATGGGCTGGGGACAGGAGACCTACGAGCAGTACTTC
TRBV29-1	TRBJ1-2	.	.	CSAHGGVSYTF	TGCAGCGCCCACGGGGGCGTAAGCTACACCTTC
TRBV6-6	TRBJ2-1	few	TRBD1	CASSHRDRGLNEQFF	TGTGCCAGCAGCCACCGGGACAGGGGGCTGAATGAGCAGTTCTTC
TRBV7-2	TRBJ1-1	.	.	CASSLRTGRATEAFF	TGTGCCAGCAGCCTTCGGACGGGTAGGGCCACTGAAGCTTTCTTT
TRBV7-6	TRBJ2-5	few	.	CASSSAPGHREETQYF	TGTGCCAGCAGCTCCGCCCCGGGACACCGGGAAGAGACCCAGTACTTC
TRBV6-2/TRBV6-3	TRBJ2-4	.	TRBD2	CASSYAGRAGNIQYF	TGTGCCAGCAGTTACGCCGGGAGGGCCGGAAACATTCAGTACTTC
TRBV7-8	TRBJ2-7	.	.	CASSTTLETYEQYF	TGTGCCAGCAGCACGACACTGGAGACCTACGAGCAGTACTTC
TRBV4-1	TRBJ2-1	few	.	CASSYMGPVPEQFF	TGCGCCAGCAGCTATATGGGACCTGTCCCTGAGCAGTTCTTC
TRBV29-1	TRBJ2-7	.	.	CSVEGLALRYEQYF	TGCAGCGTTGAAGGGCTAGCCCTCCGCTATGAGCAGTACTTC
TRBV20-1	TRBJ2-3	.	TRBD1	CSAPTGGATDTQYF	TGCAGTGCGCCGACAGGGGGAGCCACAGATACGCAATATTTT
TRBV6-6	TRBJ1-5	.	.	CASGPSRQHF	TGTGCCAGCGGTCCGTCACGGCAGCATTTT
TRBV11-2	TRBJ2-4	.	TRBD2	CASSPQLAGVLYF	TGTGCCAGCAGCCCCCAACTAGCGGGGGTGCTGTACTTC
TRBV7-3	TRBJ2-3	few	TRBD2	CASSNPLAGLITDTQYF	TGTGCCAGCAGCAACCCACTAGCGGGGTTGATCACAGATACGCAGTATTTT
TRBV28	TRBJ1-2	.	.	CASSSVAYYGYTF	TGTGCCAGCAGTTCAGTCGCCTACTATGGCTACACCTTC
TRBV5-1	TRBJ2-7	few	TRBD1	CASSARRTGLDEQYF	TGCGCCAGCAGCGCCCGACGGACAGGGCTCGACGAGCAGTACTTC
TRBV2	TRBJ2-1	.	TRBD2	CASTSWSSGRFEQFF	TGTGCCAGCACCTCGTGGTCTAGCGGGAGATTCGAGCAGTTCTTC
TRBV6-2/TRBV6-3	TRBJ1-1	.	.	CASTWSENTEAFF	TGTGCCAGTACTTGGAGTGAGAACACTGAAGCTTTCTTT
TRBV3-1	TRBJ2-7	few	TRBD2	CASSQDRLAGSDEQYF	TGTGCCAGCAGCCAAGATCGACTAGCGGGATCCGACGAGCAGTACTTC
TRBV5-8	TRBJ2-1	once	.	CASSLGALAMDEQFF	TGTGCCAGCAGCTTGGGGGCACTAGCAATGGATGAGCAGTTCTTC
TRBV4-1	TRBJ2-7	.	TRBD1	CASSQATGASYEQYF	TGCGCCAGCAGCCAAGCGACAGGGGCATCCTACGAGCAGTACTTC
TRBV7-2	TRBJ1-2	many	TRBD1	CASSSGQDYGYTF	TGTGCCAGCAGCTCGGGACAGGACTATGGCTACACCTTC
TRBV13	TRBJ2-7	few	.	CASSLGPAFGNYEQYF	TGTGCCAGCAGCTTAGGTCCAGCTTTCGGGAACTACGAGCAGTACTTC
TRBV18	TRBJ1-5	.	TRBD1	CASSPGQGMFGSNQPQHF	TGTGCCAGCTCACCGGGACAGGGCATGTTTGGGAGCAATCAGCCCCAGCATTTT
TRBV12-3/TRBV12-4	TRBJ1-1	few	TRBD1	CASSLASAGGGTEAFF	TGTGCCAGCAGTTTGGCCTCCGCAGGGGGCGGCACTGAAGCTTTCTTT
TRBV20-1	TRBJ2-1	few	.	CSARPSLEKEQFF	TGCAGTGCTAGACCCTCCCTAGAAAAGGAGCAGTTCTTC
TRBV9	TRBJ2-3	.	.	CASSVVKGSDTQYF	TGTGCCAGCAGCGTAGTGAAGGGGTCAGATACGCAGTATTTT
TRBV6-1	TRBJ2-3	.	TRBD1	CASSEVPGGLSPDTQYF	TGTGCCAGCAGTGAAGTTCCAGGGGGTCTAAGCCCAGATACGCAGTATTTT
TRBV12-3/TRBV12-4	TRBJ2-1	.	TRBD2	CASAGSGRKNEQFF	TGTGCCAGCGCCGGCAGCGGGAGGAAAAATGAGCAGTTCTTC
TRBV4-1	TRBJ1-2	few	.	CASSQVDVDYGYTF	TGCGCCAGCAGCCAAGTGGACGTGGACTATGGCTACACCTTC
TRBV21-1	TRBJ2-1	few	.	CARILATHEQFF	TGTGCCAGGATCCTAGCGACCCATGAGCAGTTCTTC
TRBV4-3	TRBJ2-3	few	TRBD2	CASSPTSGASRTDTQYF	TGCGCCAGCAGCCCGACTAGCGGGGCCTCCCGCACAGATACGCAGTATTTT
TRBV20-1	TRBJ2-1	few	.	CSARGTGLGGEQFF	TGCAGTGCTAGAGGGACTGGGCTGGGAGGTGAGCAGTTCTTC
TRBV5-1	TRBJ2-7	few	TRBD1	CASSGWTGSTYEQYF	TGCGCCAGCAGCGGATGGACAGGGTCTACCTACGAGCAGTACTTC
TRBV20-1	TRBJ1-3	.	TRBD1	CSARKDRVSGNTIYF	TGCAGTGCTAGGAAGGACAGGGTCTCTGGAAACACCATATATTTT
TRBV6-5	TRBJ2-1	.	TRBD2	CASSYSIWGGSQPGEQFF	TGTGCCAGCAGTTACTCGATCTGGGGAGGGTCCCAACCGGGTGAGCAGTTCTTC
TRBV18	TRBJ2-7	.	TRBD1	CASSPPGTGRDEQYF	TGTGCCAGCTCACCACCCGGGACAGGGAGAGACGAGCAGTACTTC
TRBV2	TRBJ1-1	.	.	CASSVSSDTEAFF	TGTGCCAGCAGTGTTTCTTCTGACACTGAAGCTTTCTTT
TRBV2	TRBJ2-1	many	TRBD1	CASSPGTADNEQFF	TGTGCCAGCAGTCCGGGGACAGCCGACAATGAGCAGTTCTTC
TRBV7-3	TRBJ2-3	few	TRBD2	CASSLTKGTSGLTDTQYF	TGTGCCAGCAGCTTAACGAAGGGGACTAGCGGCCTCACAGATACGCAGTATTTT
TRBV12-3/TRBV12-4	TRBJ1-1	few	TRBD1	CASGTGVATEAFF	TGTGCCAGCGGAACAGGGGTGGCCACTGAAGCTTTCTTT